This TCR beta chain was observed in a study of tumor-infiltrating lymphocytes in primary liver carcinoma. Study as a whole: There were tumors of stage T1-T3 N0M0, each 4.2 to 10 cm across.

Starting from 500 ng of total RNA, TCR beta cDNA was produced with a primer in the constant region. Investigators got TCR beta libraries out of three nested multiplex PCR rounds, done with slightly modified ARM-PCR. A C-beta reverse primer was combined with TRBV1-TRBV30 forward primers in the first two PCR rounds, and each round had approximately 10 cycles. TCRdb analysed the multiplex PCR reads with MiXCR anew, one entry per CDR3 protein. The sample has tens of thousands of distinct CDR3 sequences, approximately 72% seen once. It was from approximately 20-30 mg of unsorted bulk tissue that RNA and DNA were co-extracted. CDR1 is SGHKS, CDR2 YYEKEE, per germline (reference sequence). The CDR3 has 15 amino acids. In regard to this clonotype: The junction shows a germline mismatch at one end, possibly a read error.

Sequenced sample: liver tumor tissue from sampling region 1. The sample's subset: tumor region T1, superior pole. The sequence derives from a man aged 40-55 years with primary liver carcinoma and hepatitis B virus infection. The chain is built from TRBV5-5 and TRBJ1-1; a weak D match, TRBD1 (5 bases). The CDR3 spells CASSLRGAGNTEVFF. The CDR3 nucleotides read TGTGCCAGCAGTTTGCGGGGCGCGGGGAACACTGAAGTTTTCTTT.